Described below is a single T cell receptor beta chain sequence and its context. The data belong to a study of response to subunit inactivated influenza vaccine. Germline assignment: CDR1 DFQATT and CDR2 SNEGSKA (reference sequence). The CDR3 extends over 14 amino acids. V shed 1 base and J 9 bases; nucleotides not matched to a gene: 7. TCRdb re-derived calls from the RT-PCR reads in MiXCR, one entry per CDR3 protein. Counted here are hundreds of thousands of distinct CDR3 sequences, roughly 22% occurring once; the ten biggest clones make up about 9.3%. This rearrangement joins TRBV20-1 to TRBJ2-1; the match to TRBD2 covers 9 bases. The source is a man aged 50 to 69 who received an inactivated influenza vaccine. Here the sequenced sample was PBMCs from blood, taken around 22 months after vaccination. The CDR3 sequence: CSARGASGKVEQFF. The CDR3 DNA is TGCAGTGCTAGAGGGGCTAGCGGGAAGGTTGAGCAGTTCTTC.